Below are 14 T cell receptor beta chains sequenced from a single sample in a study of shared clonotypes between healthy human individuals. The protocol was immunoSEQ multiplex PCR, while the TCRdb copy is restricted to in-frame clones and leaves out a portion. The profile shows some 1,900,000 clones, about 95% of them singletons. CD45RO-negative CD8 cells positively selected for CCR7 made up the naive population, which excluded terminally differentiated effector memory CD45RA+ cells. The specimen sequenced was naive CD8+ T cells sorted from blood. These receptors came from a man between 18 and 29 years old in good health.

The chain's CDR3 is CASRRTGPTPLHF. For the CDR3, the DNA is TGTGCCAGCAGGCGGACAGGGCCGACACCCCTCCACTTT. The rearrangement joins TRBV7-9 to TRBJ1-6; 8 nucleotides line up with TRBD1. This CDR3 comprises 13 residues. J was trimmed by 11 bases and V by 6 bases; bases with no gene match: 6. CDR1 SEHNR and CDR2 FQNEAQ come from the germline V gene (reference sequence).

This chain links TRBV19 with TRBJ1-1; D perhaps matches TRBD1 (5 bases). Germline lookup yields CDR1 LNHDA and CDR2 SQIVND (reference sequence). This CDR3 has 12 residues. CDR3 sequence (DNA): TGTTGGATATGGGGGATGAACACTGAAGCTTTCTTT. Translated, it gives CWIWGMNTEAFF.

The CDR3 bases are TGTGCCGCCTTTGAGCAGGGGTCTAATGGCTACACCTTC. Amino acid sequence: CAAFEQGSNGYTF. The V and J genes are TRBV10-3 and TRBJ1-2; the D gene is possibly TRBD1 (6 bases). There are 13 residues in the CDR3. V lost 11 bases to trimming and J lost 6 bases, with 19 bases between them. Germline V CDR1 and CDR2: ENHRY, SYGVKD.

The chain couples TRBV6-6 to TRBJ2-3, with 8 nucleotides matching TRBD2. The CDR3 loop spans 16 amino acids. Germline CDR1 is MNHNY and CDR2 is SVGAGI (reference sequence). V shed 2 bases and J 2 bases; nucleotides not matched to a gene: 6. CDR3 loop: CASSYSSGGHTDTQYF. The CDR3 DNA is TGTGCCAGCAGTTACAGCAGCGGGGGCCACACAGATACGCAGTATTTT.

The rearrangement uses TRBV7-3 and TRBJ2-1, with D perhaps matching TRBD2 (7 bases). The CDR3 consists of 15 residues. V dropped 5 bases and J dropped 8 bases, with 19 bases sitting between them. Germline V gives CDR1 SGHTA, CDR2 FQGTGA. The CDR3, as DNA: TGTGCCAGCAGCCCCGCGGGGGCCGATAGGGATGAGCAGTTCTTC. Translating it yields CASSPAGADRDEQFF.

This rearrangement joins TRBV4-1 to TRBJ1-2, with no clear D. CDR1 and CDR2 from the germline V gene are MGHRA and YSYEKL. This CDR3 is built from 15 residues. Trimming cost V 1 base and J 8 bases, with 17 bases left between them. The CDR3 DNA follows: TGCGCCAGCAGCCAAGTAAGCGGACGAACGACGGGCTACACCTTC. It encodes CASSQVSGRTTGYTF.

The chain recombines TRBV27 with TRBJ2-5; 9 bases are shared with TRBD1. V gave up 3 bases and J gave up 4 bases; unmatched junction bases: 6. Looked up from germline, CDR1 is MNHEY and CDR2 is SMNVEV (reference sequence). The CDR3 extends over 15 amino acids. DNA for the CDR3: TGTGCCAGCAGTTTCCCTACAGGGGGCTTAGAGACCCAGTACTTC. This sequence encodes CASSFPTGGLETQYF.

The gene calls are TRBV28 and TRBJ1-1, with D perhaps matching TRBD1 (5 bases). Germline V gene sequence: CDR1 MDHEN, CDR2 SYDVKM. The CDR3 covers 16 residues. Between the trimmed V and J ends, which lost 4 bases and 1 base, there was a span of 16 bases. The CDR3 sequence: CASSWGGSIPNTEAFF. The CDR3 nucleotides are TGTGCCAGCAGTTGGGGGGGGTCTATACCGAACACTGAAGCTTTCTTT.

This rearrangement joins TRBV6-6 to TRBJ2-7; D is perhaps TRBD1 or TRBD2 (6 bases each). Germline V CDR1 and CDR2: MNHNY, SVGAGI (reference sequence). The CDR3 runs to 13 residues. V was clipped by 7 bases and J by 6 bases, with 16 bases between them. The CDR3 spells CASKRRGVPEQYF. Written as DNA, the CDR3 is TGTGCCAGCAAAAGAAGGGGGGTCCCCGAGCAGTACTTC.

This chain joins TRBV4-3 and TRBJ2-2; the D is unclear. The V gene's germline CDR1 is LGHNA and CDR2 YSLEER. The CDR3 runs 14 residues. V lost 1 base and J 4 bases, leaving 7 bases between the germline ends. The DNA for the CDR3 is TGCGCCAGCAGCCAAGGGGAAAGCACCGGGGAGCTGTTTTTT. It translates to CASSQGESTGELFF.

The chain is built from TRBV5-4 and TRBJ2-3; a weak D match, TRBD1 (6 bases). This CDR3 is 16 amino acids long. Germline loops: CDR1 SGHNT, CDR2 YYREEE (reference sequence). V lost 2 bases and J 4 bases, leaving 17 bases between the germline ends. The CDR3 is CASSFTSGRGSDTQYF. Here the CDR3 DNA reads TGTGCCAGCAGCTTTACCTCGGGCAGGGGATCAGATACGCAGTATTTT.

The chain is built from TRBV5-1 and TRBJ2-7; 8 nucleotides align to TRBD1. This CDR3 comprises 15 residues. J lost 2 bases, V lost 4 bases, and 8 bases had no gene match. Germline V gene data show CDR1 as SGHRS and CDR2 as YFSETQ. The CDR3, as DNA: TGCGCCAGCAGCCTTCGACAGGGGTCCACCTACGAGCAGTACTTC. Protein product: CASSLRQGSTYEQYF.

This clone appeared once. The same CDR3 arises from other DNA sequences in this sample as well. The chain employs TRBV9 and TRBJ2-1, with 8 positions matching TRBD2. The CDR3 is 16 residues long. Germline CDR1 SGDLS, CDR2 YYNGEE. The ends lost 0 bases at V and 0 bases at J; junction bases unmatched: 2. CDR3 nucleotides: TGTGCCAGCAGCGTAGTGAGCGGGGGCTCCTACAATGAGCAGTTCTTC. Its protein is CASSVVSGGSYNEQFF.

The chain has TRBV29-1 and TRBJ2-3; D may correspond to TRBD1 or TRBD2 (6 bases each). The V end lost 1 base, the J end lost 1 base, and 9 bases lay between the germline ends. Germline assignment: CDR1 SQVTM and CDR2 ANQGSEA. The CDR3 loop spans 14 amino acids. The CDR3: CSVEAGEGTDTQYF. The CDR3, as DNA: TGCAGCGTTGAAGCAGGGGAGGGCACAGATACGCAGTATTTT.